The source of this T cell receptor (beta chain) is a study of breast tumors, draining lymph nodes, adjacent tissues. Notes on the study in general: Tumor repertoires ranked between lymph nodes and nontumor tissue in diversity, with V and J gene preferences. Tumor and nontumor repertoires were significantly more similar in luminal-like than in basal-like breast cancer. Most tumor T cells seemingly derive from lymph node, then expand in tumor. The lymph node origin of tumor T cells was framed as consistent with a hypothesis, not demonstrated.

V was pared by 5 bases and J by 3 bases, with 20 bases between. Per the germline V gene, CDR1 is MNHNY and CDR2 is SVGAGI (reference sequence). The CDR3 contains 17 residues. This clonotype was seen many times. Its antigen is not identified. TCRdb used MiXCR to reprocess the multiplex PCR reads, holding one entry per CDR3 protein. The sample contains about 230,000 distinct CDR3 sequences, roughly 32% of which appear only once. Breast cancer patients provided tissue from their axillary draining lymph nodes. Sequencing used axillary lymph node tissue. This chain joins TRBV6-6 and TRBJ1-5; no reliable D call. This clonotype was obtained from a female donor with breast cancer. Some clones in this sample may be carry-over from other donors' samples. The DNA for the CDR3 is TGTGCCAGCAGTCCACCGGGTCCCGGGGTTGACAATCAGCCCCAGCATTTT. Protein product: CASSPPGPGVDNQPQHF.